This entry lists 19 T cell receptor beta chains sequenced from one sample in a study of CD8 T cells in Susac syndrome. With random hexamers, about 0.5 to 1 ug RNA was reverse transcribed. One entry per CDR3 protein results from TCRdb running MiXCR on the immunoSEQ multiplex PCR reads. Among around 130,000 distinct CDR3 sequences listed, nearly 96% were seen once. Sequencing was performed on CD4+ T cells from PBMCs. These TCRs come from a human donor with Susac syndrome.

This sequence joins TRBV19 and TRBJ2-4, with D tentatively TRBD2 (6 bases). The CDR3 contains 14 residues. Germline V gives CDR1 LNHDA, CDR2 SQIVND (reference sequence). V was cut by 7 bases and J by 5 bases, with 15 bases left in between. The CDR3, as DNA: TGTGCCAGTAACCCTATCGGGAGAGAAAACATTCAGTACTTC. Residues: CASNPIGRENIQYF. The full variable domain, completed using reference TRBV19 and TRBJ2-4, is DGGITQSPKYLFRKEGQNVTLSCEQNLNHDAMYWYRQDPGQGLRLIYYSQIVNDFQKGDIAEGYSVSREKKESFPLTVTSAQKNPTAFYLCASNPIGRENIQYFGAGTRLSVL.

This chain connects TRBV20-1 to TRBJ2-1; the match to TRBD2 covers 11 bases. The CDR3 extends over 13 amino acids. The junction had 6 bases not matched to a gene; V was cut back by 6 bases and J by 8 bases. CDR1 and CDR2 (germline): DFQATT, SNEGSKA (reference sequence). CDR3 bases: TGCAGTGCGGGGACTAGCGGAGCCTATGAGCAGTTCTTC. It yields the protein CSAGTSGAYEQFF.

This CDR3 is CSVEIHGRGVNTEAFF. The DNA for the CDR3 is TGCAGCGTTGAAATTCACGGCAGGGGAGTGAACACTGAAGCTTTCTTT. V usage is TRBV29-1 and J usage is TRBJ1-1; the D gene is possibly TRBD1 (6 bases). Between the trimmed V and J ends, which lost 2 bases and 0 bases, there was a span of 16 bases. Germline lookup yields CDR1 SQVTM and CDR2 ANQGSEA. The CDR3 has 16 amino acids. The full variable domain, its missing parts supplied by reference TRBV29-1 and TRBJ1-1, is SAVISQKPSRDICQRGTSLTIQCQVDSQVTMMFWYRQQPGQSLTLIATANQGSEATYESGFVIDKFPISRPNLTFSTLTVSNMSPEDSSIYLCSVEIHGRGVNTEAFFGQGTRLTVV.

The V and J genes are TRBV29-1 and TRBJ1-1; D not certain. The germline V gene has CDR1 SQVTM and CDR2 ANQGSEA. CDR3 size: 12 residues. V dropped 6 bases and J dropped 0 bases, with 8 bases sitting between them. CDR3 sequence: CSVINMNTEAFF. The CDR3 region has the DNA TGCAGCGTAATCAACATGAACACTGAAGCTTTCTTT. The whole variable domain, remainder taken from reference TRBV29-1 and TRBJ1-1, is SAVISQKPSRDICQRGTSLTIQCQVDSQVTMMFWYRQQPGQSLTLIATANQGSEATYESGFVIDKFPISRPNLTFSTLTVSNMSPEDSSIYLCSVINMNTEAFFGQGTRLTVV.

The rearrangement uses TRBV20-1 and TRBJ1-1; D remains ambiguous. The CDR3 runs 10 residues. Germline lookup yields CDR1 DFQATT and CDR2 SNEGSKA (reference sequence). Trimming stripped 4 bases from V and 10 bases from J, with 10 bases between. CDR3 bases: TGCAGTGCTAAAAGTGAGGGAGCTTTCTTT. This gives the protein CSAKSEGAFF.

For the CDR3, the DNA is TGTGCCAGCACCCAGGGGGGGGGAGAGACCCAGTACTTC. Protein sequence: CASTQGGGETQYF. V usage is TRBV28 and J usage is TRBJ2-5; D tentatively reads TRBD1 or TRBD2 (7 bases each). The V gene's germline CDR1 is MDHEN and CDR2 SYDVKM. CDR3 length equals 13 residues. V gave up 7 bases and J gave up 4 bases, with 13 bases separating them.

The chain recombines TRBV13 with TRBJ1-1; the D is unclear. The V end was cut by 3 bases, the J end by 0 bases, with 14 bases between. Germline loops: CDR1 PRHDT, CDR2 FYEKMQ (reference sequence). This CDR3 is built from 16 residues. The DNA of the CDR3 is TGTGCCAGCAGCTTTTTTCGTTTGAAACTGAACACTGAAGCTTTCTTT. This gives the protein CASSFFRLKLNTEAFF.

This clonotype appeared a single time. The V call is TRBV20-1, the J call TRBJ1-5; no reliable D call. Germline V CDR1 and CDR2: DFQATT, SNEGSKA (reference sequence). The CDR3 is 15 residues long. V was trimmed by 1 base and J by 3 bases, leaving 13 bases between them. CDR3 sequence reads: CSARGPRRDNQPQHF. In DNA, the CDR3 is TGCAGTGCTAGAGGACCCCGGCGGGACAATCAGCCCCAGCATTTT.

Only one count was recorded for this clonotype. V is TRBV13 and J is TRBJ2-5; D remains ambiguous. V was cut by 3 bases and J by 5 bases, with 7 bases left in between. The CDR3 is made up of 12 amino acids. Germline CDR1 PRHDT, CDR2 FYEKMQ (reference sequence). CDR3 protein: CASSFGRETQYF. The CDR3 nucleotides are TGTGCCAGCAGCTTCGGTCGGGAGACCCAGTACTTC.

The rearrangement uses TRBV29-1 and TRBJ2-7; unclear D gene. V lost 3 bases to trimming and J lost 5 bases, with 8 bases between them. The length of the CDR3 is 11 residues. Germline CDR1 reads SQVTM; CDR2 reads ANQGSEA. The CDR3 is CSVEGRHEQYF. CDR3 nucleotide sequence: TGCAGCGTTGAGGGCAGGCACGAGCAGTACTTC.

This clonotype was found once. The chain employs TRBV5-4 and TRBJ2-5; possible D gene TRBD2, 5 bases. The CDR3 covers 15 residues. With 5 bases removed from V and 4 bases from J, the gap between germline ends came to 18 bases. Germline V CDR1 and CDR2: SGHNT, YYREEE (reference sequence). CDR3 DNA: TGTGCCAGCAGTAAAGACGAGGGAAATGGAGAGACCCAGTACTTC. This codes for CASSKDEGNGETQYF.

This chain uses TRBV20-1 with TRBJ1-4; D is undetermined. Trimming pared 1 base from V and 6 bases from J, leaving 12 bases between. The CDR3 has 14 residues. From germline, CDR1 is DFQATT and CDR2 SNEGSKA (reference sequence). The CDR3 DNA follows: TGCAGTGCTAGAGTGAGACGGGGAGATGAAAAACTGTTTTTT. It yields the protein CSARVRRGDEKLFF.

Here the CDR3 DNA reads TGTGCCAGTAGAGGGAGGACAGCGAACCTTAGCACAGATACGCAGTATTTT. Translation: CASRGRTANLSTDTQYF. J is TRBJ2-3 and V is TRBV19; D is tentatively TRBD1 or TRBD2 (6 bases each). The germline V gene has CDR1 LNHDA and CDR2 SQIVND (reference sequence). V was shortened by 6 bases and J by 0 bases, with 19 bases between the two germline ends. The CDR3 is 17 amino acids.

This chain joins TRBV9 and TRBJ2-2; TRBD2 might be the D (6 bases). Germline-derived CDR1 and CDR2 are SGDLS and YYNGEE. V lost 3 bases to trimming and J lost 0 bases, with 12 bases between them. This CDR3 spans 16 amino acids. CDR3 sequence (DNA): TGTGCCAGCAGCGGACTAGTTAGGGCGAACACCGGGGAGCTGTTTTTT. Translating gives CASSGLVRANTGELFF.

The chain recombines TRBV9 with TRBJ2-5; 10 bases match TRBD2. The V and J ends lost 4 bases and 3 bases, in that order; junction bases with no gene match: 9. CDR1 SGDLS and CDR2 YYNGEE come from the germline V gene. This CDR3 is 16 amino acids long. This CDR3 reads CASSPTRTSGKETQYF. The CDR3 region has the DNA TGTGCCAGCAGCCCCACCCGGACTAGCGGTAAAGAGACCCAGTACTTC.

The rearrangement joins TRBV3-1 to TRBJ2-3, with 11 bases fitting TRBD2. The germline V gene has CDR1 LGHDT and CDR2 YNNKEL (reference sequence). V shed 3 bases and J 5 bases; nucleotides not matched to a gene: 4. This CDR3 has 15 residues. CDR3 protein: CASSQGLAGGDTQYF. CDR3 nucleotides: TGTGCCAGCAGCCAGGGGCTAGCGGGAGGAGATACGCAGTATTTT.

The chain is built from TRBV12-3 or TRBV12-4 and TRBJ1-5; D is unclear. The V gene lost 5 bases and the J gene lost 6 bases, with 11 bases spanning the gap. This CDR3 contains 13 residues. The CDR3 nucleotides are TGTGCCAGCAGTCTCGACCGGGGTCAGCCCCAGCATTTT. It specifies CASSLDRGQPQHF.

This rearrangement joins TRBV12-3 or TRBV12-4 to TRBJ2-7; the match to TRBD2 covers 8 bases. The CDR3 spans 13 residues. Trimming at V came to 6 bases and at J to 1 base, leaving 2 bases not matched to a gene. The CDR3 is CASRQRESYEQYF. Here the CDR3 DNA reads TGTGCCAGCAGGCAGCGGGAGTCCTACGAGCAGTACTTC.

V is TRBV18 and J is TRBJ1-2; no definite D call. Germline values: CDR1 KGHSH, CDR2 LQKENI. CDR3 length equals 13 residues. V shed 3 bases and J shed 6 bases, with 11 bases lying between them. CDR3 loop: CASSPENGDGYTF. DNA for the CDR3: TGTGCCAGCTCACCCGAAAACGGGGATGGCTACACCTTC.